These T cell receptor beta chains were read from a single sample in a study of identifying expanded T cells in peripheral blood. Produced via immunoSEQ multiplex PCR; TCRdb's table is partial and in-frame only. Of more than 55,000 clones listed, 70% to 90% are singletons. Specimen: blood. The receptors were sampled from a person aged 18-70 years in good health. Both conserved end residues are part of each CDR3. D genes are given only for firm matches. Where a row states a size, it is once, few, many or the class of an expanded clone; other rows omit it.

few,TRBJ2-2,TRBV6-4,-,CASSDSGTANTGELFF,TGTGCCAGCAGTGACTCCGGGACTGCGAACACCGGGGAGCTGTTTTTT
-,TRBJ2-7,TRBV15,-,CATSKATGGSYEQYF,TGTGCCACCAGCAAAGCAACAGGTGGGAGTTACGAGCAGTACTTC
-,TRBJ2-6,TRBV30,TRBD2,CAWTSGGANVLTF,TGTGCCTGGACTTCGGGGGGAGCCAACGTCCTGACTTTC
-,TRBJ2-2,TRBV19,-,CASRPDIGELFF,TGTGCCAGTAGACCTGACATCGGGGAGCTGTTTTTT
once,TRBJ2-1,TRBV18,-,CASSPPGGTLDNEQFF,TGTGCCAGCTCACCACCCGGAGGGACCCTCGACAATGAGCAGTTCTTC
-,TRBJ2-3,TRBV6-4,-,CASSDSSLGRSTDTQYF,TGTGCCAGCAGTGACTCTTCCCTGGGCCGCAGCACAGATACGCAGTATTTT
-,TRBJ2-2,TRBV28,TRBD1,CASSFSQGAGTGELFF,TGTGCCAGCAGTTTTTCTCAGGGGGCCGGCACCGGGGAGCTGTTTTTT
-,TRBJ1-1,TRBV7-2,-,CASSLAVGTTEAFF,TGTGCCAGCAGCTTAGCTGTGGGTACCACTGAAGCTTTCTTT
-,TRBJ2-7,TRBV18,-,CASSLKDGSYEQYF,TGTGCCAGCTCACTAAAGGACGGATCCTACGAGCAGTACTTC
-,TRBJ2-5,TRBV7-3,TRBD1,CASSSGTDQETQYF,TGTGCCAGCAGCTCCGGGACAGACCAAGAGACCCAGTACTTC
-,TRBJ1-5,TRBV15,TRBD1,CATSRDRGNQPQHF,TGTGCCACCAGCAGAGACAGGGGGAATCAGCCCCAGCATTTT
-,TRBJ2-3,TRBV7-2,TRBD1,CASSDRTGGDSGSHTQYF,TGTGCCAGCAGCGACCGAACAGGGGGCGATAGCGGTTCGCATACGCAGTATTTT
once,TRBJ2-1,TRBV29-1,-,CSVGRLNEQFF,TGCAGCGTGGGACGCCTCAATGAGCAGTTCTTC
-,TRBJ2-5,TRBV7-9,-,CATFWRGQGAQETQYF,TGTGCCACCTTCTGGAGAGGGCAGGGCGCCCAAGAGACCCAGTACTTC
-,TRBJ2-5,TRBV30,-,CAWSVLTGIPAETQYF,TGTGCCTGGAGTGTCTTGACAGGCATCCCGGCAGAGACCCAGTACTTC
-,TRBJ2-6,TRBV20-1,-,CSASGANVLTF,TGCAGTGCGTCGGGGGCCAACGTCCTGACTTTC
-,TRBJ1-2,TRBV28,-,CASSQPIGRSYGYTF,TGTGCCAGCAGTCAACCCATAGGGCGCTCCTATGGCTACACCTTC
-,TRBJ2-5,TRBV19,TRBD1,CASSIDRALGETQYF,TGTGCCAGTAGTATCGACAGGGCTCTTGGCGAGACCCAGTACTTC
-,TRBJ2-1,TRBV15,-,CATSRDQWGEVEQFF,TGTGCCACCAGCAGAGATCAATGGGGGGAGGTTGAGCAGTTCTTC
-,TRBJ2-7,TRBV28,TRBD2,CARGGLAGGKSSYEQYF,TGTGCCAGGGGGGGGCTAGCGGGAGGGAAAAGCTCCTACGAGCAGTACTTC
-,TRBJ2-5,TRBV5-6,-,CASSLAGGEETQYF,TGTGCCAGCAGCTTGGCGGGTGGGGAAGAGACCCAGTACTTC
-,TRBJ1-2,TRBV19,-,CASSTGTGRTNYGYTF,TGTGCCAGTAGTACCGGGACTGGACGCACTAACTATGGCTACACCTTC
-,TRBJ2-2,TRBV5-1,TRBD2,CASSAGLAGGRAGELFF,TGCGCCAGCAGCGCGGGACTAGCGGGAGGGCGGGCCGGGGAGCTGTTTTTT
-,TRBJ1-5,TRBV6-6,-,CASSPEGGQPQHF,TGTGCCAGCAGCCCCGAAGGGGGTCAGCCCCAGCATTTT
-,TRBJ2-1,TRBV4-3,TRBD2,CASSQDPAGGYNEQFF,TGCGCCAGCAGCCAAGATCCAGCGGGAGGGTACAATGAGCAGTTCTTC
-,TRBJ1-1,TRBV30,-,CAWSADTQNTEVFF,TGTGCCTGGAGTGCCGACACCCAGAACACTGAAGTTTTCTTT
-,TRBJ2-3,TRBV19,-,CATQNTDTQYF,TGTGCCACCCAGAACACAGATACGCAGTATTTT
-,TRBJ2-7,TRBV10-1,-,CASSEQEHAEQYF,TGCGCCAGCAGTGAGCAGGAGCACGCGGAGCAGTACTTC
-,TRBJ1-2,TRBV19,-,CASSILGSVNYGYTF,TGTGCCAGTAGTATCTTAGGATCGGTGAACTATGGCTACACCTTC
-,TRBJ2-1,TRBV6-1,TRBD2,CASSPGTRVGNEQFF,TGTGCCAGCAGCCCCGGGACTAGGGTAGGCAATGAGCAGTTCTTC
-,TRBJ1-2,TRBV4-1,TRBD1,CASSHLVPGQGTNYGYTF,TGCGCCAGCAGCCACTTAGTCCCGGGACAGGGAACGAACTATGGCTACACCTTC
-,TRBJ2-2,TRBV2,TRBD2,CASSEERTRVSGELFF,TGTGCCAGCAGTGAGGAGCGGACTAGGGTGAGCGGGGAGCTGTTTTTT
-,TRBJ2-2,TRBV13,TRBD2,CASSFRTSGGAGELFF,TGTGCCAGCAGCTTCCGGACTAGCGGGGGGGCCGGGGAGCTGTTTTTT
once,TRBJ1-3,TRBV30,-,CAWSLVSGNTIYF,TGTGCCTGGAGTCTAGTCTCTGGAAACACCATATATTTT
-,TRBJ1-1,TRBV28,-,CASSLGGYQTLNTEAFF,TGTGCCAGCAGTCTCGGCGGCTACCAAACCTTGAACACTGAAGCTTTCTTT
-,TRBJ2-2,TRBV19,-,CASRRVTGELFF,TGTGCCAGTCGGAGGGTCACCGGGGAGCTGTTTTTT
-,TRBJ1-6,TRBV5-6,-,CASSLIARPNSPLHF,TGTGCCAGCAGCTTGATAGCCCGGCCCAATTCACCCCTCCACTTT
-,TRBJ1-2,TRBV11-2,TRBD1,CASREPGTVDYGYTF,TGTGCCAGCAGGGAACCCGGGACAGTCGACTATGGCTACACCTTC
once,TRBJ2-5,TRBV10-2,TRBD1,CASRPGTGPQETQYF,TGCGCCAGCAGGCCCGGGACAGGTCCACAAGAGACCCAGTACTTC
-,TRBJ1-1,TRBV7-3,TRBD1,CASSLTGEGTEAFF,TGTGCCAGCAGCCTCACAGGGGAGGGCACTGAAGCTTTCTTT
-,TRBJ2-2,TRBV14,-,CASSQAANTGELFF,TGTGCCAGCAGCCAGGCCGCGAACACCGGGGAGCTGTTTTTT
-,TRBJ2-7,TRBV28,-,CASSRPGGFSYEQYF,TGTGCCAGCAGTCGCCCCGGGGGCTTCTCCTACGAGCAGTACTTC
-,TRBJ2-1,TRBV28,TRBD2,CASRSGTSENNEQFF,TGTGCCAGTAGAAGCGGGACTAGCGAGAACAATGAGCAGTTCTTC
once,TRBJ2-7,TRBV29-1,TRBD1,CSASGTAYEQYF,TGCAGCGCCTCCGGGACAGCCTACGAGCAGTACTTC
-,TRBJ1-4,TRBV6-5,-,CASSRINEKLFF,TGTGCCAGCAGTCGGATTAATGAAAAACTGTTTTTT
-,TRBJ2-7,TRBV27,TRBD2,CASSLGLAGTYEQYF,TGTGCCAGCAGCCTGGGACTAGCGGGGACCTACGAGCAGTACTTC
-,TRBJ2-5,TRBV5-6,-,CASSSWTNTGTQYF,TGTGCCAGCAGCTCATGGACCAACACCGGGACCCAGTACTTC
-,TRBJ2-5,TRBV7-9,TRBD1,CASSLDGTGGSETQYF,TGTGCCAGCAGCTTAGATGGGACAGGGGGGTCGGAGACCCAGTACTTC
-,TRBJ1-1,TRBV10-3,-,CAISVMGLGEAFF,TGTGCCATCAGTGTGATGGGGTTAGGCGAAGCTTTCTTT
few,TRBJ2-1,TRBV6-4,-,CASSEKTYNEQFF,TGTGCCAGCAGTGAAAAAACCTACAATGAGCAGTTCTTC
few,TRBJ2-7,TRBV5-4,-,CASSLAGQVLGYEQYF,TGTGCCAGCAGCTTGGCCGGGCAGGTTTTAGGCTACGAGCAGTACTTC
-,TRBJ2-3,TRBV5-1,-,CASSLAGTDTQYF,TGCGCCAGCAGCTTGGCTGGCACAGATACGCAGTATTTT
-,TRBJ2-3,TRBV11-2,-,CASSLDGGRTDTQYF,TGTGCCAGCAGCTTAGACGGGGGCCGAACAGATACGCAGTATTTT
-,TRBJ1-4,TRBV7-8,TRBD1,CASSLFRDRALEKLFF,TGTGCCAGCAGCTTATTCCGGGACAGGGCACTAGAAAAACTGTTTTTT
-,TRBJ1-2,TRBV5-1,-,CASFPGRDRPDYGYTF,TGCGCCAGCTTCCCGGGACGGGACCGGCCGGACTATGGCTACACCTTC
-,TRBJ2-6,TRBV9,-,CASSVGASSGANVLTF,TGTGCCAGCAGCGTAGGCGCAAGCTCTGGGGCCAACGTCCTGACTTTC